The entry below gives a single TCR beta chain sequence along with its context. Its cognate antigen has yet to be identified. Per-base qualities were not stored, and no clone one base away is much larger. This record belongs to a study of blood T cell repertoires in COVID-19 (dated by TCRdb to the early 2020s). Study-level background: Collaborator samples came from the United States, Italy and Spain and covered acute and convalescent phases of COVID-19. The material from the prospective study consisted of cDNA or gDNA derived from T cells, B-cell-depleted T cells, or PBMCs. Subjects who had been exposed to COVID-19, were actively infected with it, or had recovered from it provided the deeply sampled blood TCRbeta repertoires that made up the dataset. The repertoires were made available in a free public database intended to serve as a resource for research on the immune response to SARS-CoV-2. Samples were obtained from the ongoing ImmuneRACE study (first 160 participants) and from some 1,200 subjects provided by 6 global collaborators. A de-identified subject ID, COVID-19 status, age in years and sex were almost always included in the sample metadata. Where HLA class I and class II types were available, the types were taken from metadata supplied by the sample provider, not from assay-based typing. Beyond this particular receptor, the publication reports: How much clinical and demographic metadata was included differed by source and by participant, and the metadata was provided uncurated.

One collaborating source in Seattle enrolled patients during active infection and followed them longitudinally through the course of disease. Collaborating institutions collected whole blood in K2EDTA tubes following their own protocols. Collaborator samples were shipped for TCRbeta analysis as frozen whole blood, isolated PBMCs, or DNA extracted from either sample type. TCRbeta CDR3 regions were amplified from genomic DNA by means of the immunoSEQ Assay, a bias-controlled multiplex PCR. In the source study's methods: Nucleated cell counts per sample were estimated from amplification of reference gene primers within the assay. Sequence reads were collapsed and filtered to measure the absolute abundance of every unique TCRbeta CDR3 rearrangement. For each sample, productive Simpson clonality was calculated as the square root of Simpson's diversity index over productive rearrangements. What TCRdb holds here is the immuneACCESS table cut down to in-frame rearrangements. Part of the clones is not present; checked against another copy, under half of the missing clones reflect an unresolved V gene, and the others are unexplained. V, J and clone size are taken as reported in that table, and D and trimming were inferred from the DNA itself. The sample records roughly 200,000 clones, 80% to 90% of which are singletons. 12% of the sample is in the top ten clones.

The source of this sequence is a woman aged 80 or older with COVID-19, enrolled during active disease. The sequenced material came from peripheral blood.

The CDR3 region has the sequence CASRRGQGWNQPQHF. In nucleotide form, the sequence is TGTGCCAGCAGGCGAGGACAGGGGTGGAATCAGCCCCAGCATTTT. The chain is assembled from TRBV27 and TRBJ1-5, with 9 middle bases fitting TRBD1. From the germline V gene (reference sequence), CDR1 is MNHEY and CDR2 is SMNVEV. The CDR3 runs 15 residues from the cysteine to the phenylalanine. This entry keeps only the CDR3 DNA: 45 bases, framed from base 1. The germline V and J ends show losses of 6 bases and 4 bases respectively, and no gene match explains 7 bases of the junction.